These T cell receptor beta chains were read from a single sample in a study of naive and memory T cell subsets. TCRdb called the 5' RACE reads again in MiXCR, with one record for every CDR3 protein. The sample has roughly 26,000 distinct CDR3 sequences; around 25% are singletons. All receptors derive from a female donor in good health. Each CDR3 is given with its conserved first and last residue. The D gene is left open where the match is weak. Part of the rows lack a size; the others show once, few, many or a class for expanded clones.

d_call	v_call	j_call	clone_size	cdr3_aa	cdr3_nt
NA	TRBV7-2	TRBJ2-1	NA	CASSTLPTRPRGQFF	TGTGCCAGCAGCACTCTCCCTACTAGACCACGAGGGCAGTTCTTC
NA	TRBV29-1	TRBJ2-6	NA	CSVGGRGANVLTF	TGCAGCGTTGGGGGGCGTGGGGCCAACGTCCTGACTTTC
NA	TRBV29-1	TRBJ1-4	NA	CSVRQPAGEKLFF	TGCAGCGTCAGGCAGCCGGCCGGGGAAAAACTGTTTTTT
NA	TRBV24-1	TRBJ1-2	NA	CATSEGPLYGYTF	TGTGCCACCAGTGAAGGACCCCTCTATGGCTACACCTTC
NA	TRBV20-1	TRBJ2-3	NA	CSATVADSTDTQYF	TGCAGTGCAACCGTCGCGGATTCCACAGATACGCAGTATTTT
TRBD1	TRBV28	TRBJ2-3	medium-sized	CASSFLGQGAKSTDTQYF	TGTGCCAGCAGTTTTTTGGGACAGGGGGCAAAGAGCACAGATACGCAGTATTTT
NA	TRBV7-2	TRBJ2-1	once	CASSSRSSYNEQFF	TGTGCCAGCAGCTCCAGGAGCTCCTACAATGAGCAGTTCTTC
NA	TRBV18	TRBJ2-7	NA	CASSPPTRSYEQYF	TGTGCCAGCTCACCTCCCACAAGGAGCTACGAGCAGTACTTC
NA	TRBV5-1	TRBJ2-7	NA	CASSPDAYEQYF	TGCGCCAGCAGTCCTGACGCCTACGAGCAGTACTTC
TRBD1	TRBV5-1	TRBJ1-1	NA	CASSLEGADTEAFF	TGCGCCAGCAGCTTGGAGGGGGCCGACACTGAAGCTTTCTTT
TRBD1	TRBV25-1	TRBJ1-5	few	CASSGTGVRQPQHF	TGTGCCAGCAGTGGGACAGGAGTACGACAGCCCCAGCATTTT
TRBD1	TRBV6-6	TRBJ2-5	medium-sized	CASSHRGMRARETQYF	TGTGCCAGCAGCCACAGGGGCATGAGGGCCCGCGAGACCCAGTACTTC
TRBD2	TRBV6-5	TRBJ2-1	NA	CASSYGLAKNEQFF	TGTGCCAGCAGTTACGGACTAGCGAAGAATGAGCAGTTCTTC
TRBD1	TRBV20-1	TRBJ2-7	NA	CSAREGTGLYEQYF	TGCAGTGCTAGAGAAGGGACAGGGCTGTACGAGCAGTACTTC
TRBD1	TRBV29-1	TRBJ1-2	many	CSVALAPGQGYYGYTF	TGCAGCGTTGCTCTCGCGCCGGGACAGGGATATTATGGCTACACCTTC
TRBD1	TRBV29-1	TRBJ1-2	few	CSVEVRTGNFGYTF	TGCAGCGTTGAAGTCCGGACAGGGAACTTTGGCTACACCTTC
NA	TRBV12-2	TRBJ2-7	NA	CASRPTGAYYEQYF	TGTGCAAGTCGCCCCACGGGGGCCTATTATGAGCAGTACTTC
NA	TRBV6-9	TRBJ2-4	NA	CASSPPLICAKNIQYF	TGTGCCAGCAGCCCTCCCCTCATCTGTGCCAAAAACATTCAGTACTTC
NA	TRBV7-2	TRBJ2-5	NA	CASSLGLPSQETQYF	TGTGCCAGCAGCTTAGGCCTACCATCCCAAGAGACCCAGTACTTC
TRBD1	TRBV25-1	TRBJ1-6	NA	CASSTQGASSPLHF	TGTGCCAGCAGCACGCAGGGGGCTTCTTCACCCCTCCACTTT
TRBD1	TRBV11-3	TRBJ2-1	medium-sized	CASSSTGGLNEQFF	TGTGCCAGCAGCTCTACAGGGGGCCTCAATGAGCAGTTCTTC
TRBD2	TRBV6-4	TRBJ2-1	medium-sized	CASSDSTSGGAEQFF	TGTGCCAGCAGTGACTCGACTAGCGGGGGGGCTGAGCAGTTCTTC
NA	TRBV9	TRBJ2-7	many	CASSVSGQNYEQYF	TGTGCCAGCAGCGTTAGTGGACAGAACTACGAGCAGTACTTC
NA	TRBV7-2	TRBJ2-1	many	CASSLMNEQFF	TGTGCCAGCAGCTTAATGAATGAGCAGTTCTTC
NA	TRBV7-3	TRBJ2-1	many	CASSLDRASSEQFF	TGTGCCAGCAGCTTAGATCGGGCTAGCTCTGAGCAGTTCTTC
TRBD1	TRBV20-1	TRBJ2-7	medium-sized	CSAIGQVTYEQYF	TGCAGTGCTATCGGACAGGTCACCTACGAGCAGTACTTC
TRBD2	TRBV20-1	TRBJ2-7	many	CSATSSGIEQYF	TGCAGTGCTACTTCTAGCGGGATTGAGCAGTACTTC
NA	TRBV30	TRBJ1-1	many	CAWRLGMNTEAFF	TGTGCCTGGAGGCTGGGGATGAACACTGAAGCTTTCTTT
NA	TRBV20-1	TRBJ2-3	once	CSARDSSRDLISSSTDTQYF	TGCAGTGCTAGAGACTCCTCCAGGGACCTCATCTCATCTAGCACAGATACGCAGTATTTT
TRBD1	TRBV6-6	TRBJ1-2	medium-sized	CASSLDRNYGYTF	TGTGCCAGCAGCTTGGACAGGAACTATGGCTACACCTTC
NA	TRBV4-2	TRBJ2-3	few	CASSGPLSTDTQYF	TGTGCCAGCAGCGGACCTCTAAGCACAGATACGCAGTATTTT
NA	TRBV29-1	TRBJ2-1	many	CSVQEDAYNEQFF	TGCAGCGTTCAGGAGGACGCCTACAATGAGCAGTTCTTC
NA	TRBV6-2/TRBV6-3	TRBJ1-1	NA	CASSYVGDTEAFF	TGTGCCAGCAGTTACGTGGGGGACACTGAAGCTTTCTTT
NA	TRBV29-1	TRBJ2-4	few	CSVESGEDIQYF	TGCAGCGTTGAGTCAGGGGAGGACATTCAGTACTTC
NA	TRBV12-3/TRBV12-4	TRBJ1-5	medium-sized	CASSFREGGPQHF	TGTGCCAGCAGTTTCAGGGAAGGGGGGCCCCAGCATTTT
TRBD2	TRBV20-1	TRBJ2-5	few	CSARAPGLGGGGQETQYF	TGCAGTGCTAGAGCCCCGGGACTAGGGGGAGGGGGGCAGGAGACCCAGTACTTC
NA	TRBV5-5	TRBJ1-2	few	CASSLEVEAAYYGYTF	TGTGCCAGCAGCTTGGAGGTAGAGGCTGCCTACTATGGCTACACCTTC
TRBD1	TRBV7-9	TRBJ1-2	many	CASSPTGGETLYGYTF	TGTGCCAGCAGTCCGACAGGGGGCGAGACGTTATATGGCTACACCTTC
NA	TRBV7-2	TRBJ1-1	NA	CASNGGGTEAFF	TGTGCCAGCAACGGGGGGGGCACTGAAGCTTTCTTT
NA	TRBV29-1	TRBJ1-1	many	CSVVRETEAFF	TGCAGCGTTGTCAGGGAGACTGAAGCTTTCTTT
NA	TRBV29-1	TRBJ2-5	NA	CSVVGLAETQYF	TGCAGCGTTGTGGGGCTAGCGGAGACCCAGTACTTC
NA	TRBV18	TRBJ1-2	medium-sized	CASSPMLEANYGYTF	TGTGCCAGCTCACCAATGTTAGAGGCTAACTATGGCTACACCTTC
NA	TRBV27	TRBJ1-2	many	CASSSLDRLSYGYTF	TGTGCCAGCAGTAGTCTGGACCGCCTTTCCTATGGCTACACCTTC
NA	TRBV20-1	TRBJ1-2	NA	CSASRTDGYTF	TGCAGTGCTAGCCGGACAGATGGCTACACCTTC
TRBD1	TRBV7-6	TRBJ1-5	many	CASSLGDRGYQPQHF	TGTGCCAGCAGCTTAGGGGACAGGGGTTATCAGCCCCAGCATTTT
TRBD2	TRBV29-1	TRBJ2-3	once	CSVGGLAGDMWGTDTQYF	TGCAGCGTTGGGGGACTAGCGGGGGATATGTGGGGCACAGATACGCAGTATTTT
TRBD2	TRBV20-1	TRBJ2-1	few	CSAWTSGRTRSYNEQFF	TGCAGTGCCTGGACTAGCGGGAGAACACGGTCCTACAATGAGCAGTTCTTC
TRBD1	TRBV20-1	TRBJ2-3	few	CSARDGTGRFTQYF	TGCAGTGCTAGAGACGGGACAGGAAGGTTTACGCAGTATTTT
NA	TRBV20-1	TRBJ1-1	medium-sized	CSAYPTSARAEAFF	TGCAGTGCCTACCCAACTTCCGCCAGGGCTGAAGCTTTCTTT
NA	TRBV29-1	TRBJ2-5	NA	CSVVPGTQYF	TGCAGCGTTGTCCCCGGGACCCAGTACTTC
NA	TRBV25-1	TRBJ2-3	NA	CASSEAGSTDTQYF	TGTGCCAGCAGCGAAGCGGGTTCCACAGATACGCAGTATTTT
TRBD1	TRBV6-5	TRBJ2-5	many	CASGQGEETQYF	TGTGCCAGCGGACAGGGGGAAGAGACCCAGTACTTC
NA	TRBV29-1	TRBJ1-1	many	CSGGQYMNTEAFF	TGCAGCGGCGGACAGTACATGAACACTGAAGCTTTCTTT
TRBD2	TRBV6-5	TRBJ2-7	many	CASSRGGRSHEQYF	TGTGCCAGCAGTCGGGGAGGGCGAAGCCACGAGCAGTACTTC
NA	TRBV27	TRBJ2-1	medium-sized	CASSFSLRGPGYNEQFF	TGTGCCAGCAGTTTTTCTTTGAGGGGCCCCGGTTACAATGAGCAGTTCTTC
NA	TRBV20-1	TRBJ1-3	few	CSAPLSAAGNTIYF	TGCAGTGCTCCTCTTTCGGCAGCTGGAAACACCATATATTTT
NA	TRBV20-1	TRBJ2-7	medium-sized	CSARGSGTGEQYF	TGCAGTGCTAGAGGTTCTGGGACGGGCGAGCAGTACTTC
TRBD2	TRBV20-1	TRBJ2-5	many	CSASTWEGETQYF	TGCAGTGCTAGTACGTGGGAGGGGGAGACCCAGTACTTC
TRBD2	TRBV29-1	TRBJ2-1	many	CSVVGTSGTYNEQFF	TGCAGCGTTGTCGGGACTAGCGGTACCTACAATGAGCAGTTCTTC